The clone carrying this T cell receptor beta chain occurred many times. The antigen is not known. The data originate from a study of T and B cells in COVID-19 patients. The V gene's germline CDR1 is LNHNV and CDR2 YYDKDF (reference sequence). This CDR3 has 16 amino acids. V was shortened by 3 bases and J by 4 bases, with 18 bases between the two germline ends. Study findings and constraints: Active COVID-19 showed highly clonal TRB repertoires; recovery showed diversity and richness above healthy donors.

TRB rearrangements were amplified by multiplex PCR with BIOMED2 TRB-A/B primers. TCRdb re-derived calls from the multiplex PCR reads in MiXCR, one entry per CDR3 protein. The data show around 21,000 distinct CDR3 sequences, approximately 30% seen once. Each TRB amplification used 250-500 ng of genomic DNA from blood. Sequencing was performed on blood. The clonotype comes from a human donor who had recovered from COVID-19. The chain couples TRBV15 to TRBJ2-5; D could derive from TRBD1 or TRBD2 (5 bases each). The CDR3 DNA follows: TGTGCCACCAGCAGTGGGACCCTCGGAGAGTTAGAGACCCAGTACTTC. This codes for CATSSGTLGELETQYF.